This TCR beta chain originates from a study of spatial heterogeneity in lung cancer. Overall study: Alpha-chain sequences were consistently detected less often than beta-chain sequences. Study results and caveats: Counts of expanded alpha and beta TCRs within tumors tracked the tumor nonsynonymous mutation count.

TCRdb called the 5' RACE reads again in MiXCR, with one record for every CDR3 protein. The table includes 20,000 to 25,000 distinct CDR3 sequences, less than 5% detected once. Germline lookup yields CDR1 SGHDN and CDR2 FVKESK. The V segment lost 6 bases and the J segment 7 bases; nucleotides outside the gene matches: 9. The CDR3 extends over 14 amino acids. This clonotype was seen ten or more times. Its antigen is unidentified. Time point indicated: sample taken at primary tumor resection. Samples were obtained from roughly 65 donors, all untreated early-stage non-small cell lung cancer patients. The V call is TRBV14, the J call TRBJ2-1, with 7 positions matching TRBD2. Sequencing used lung tumor tissue, obtained at surgery. The receptor comes from a male donor with early-stage non-small cell lung cancer. CDR3 region: CASSMVAGGNEQFF. The CDR3 nucleotides are TGTGCCAGCAGTATGGTAGCGGGTGGGAATGAGCAGTTCTTC.